This T cell receptor (beta chain) was captured in a study of tumor and adjacent non-tumor tissue in lung cancer. On the study more broadly: There were about 12 adenocarcinoma, a couple of squamous cell carcinoma and 1 small cell lung cancer cases. On average, productive TCRbeta reads reached about 4.17 million per sample.

RNA was extracted from bulk tissue without any cell sorting. Germline lookup yields CDR1 MNHEY and CDR2 SVGAGI. The CDR3 runs to 15 residues. Study-level results: In normal lung, the top 100 clones were significantly more dominant than in tumor. Significantly higher TCR diversity was found in tumor than normal lung.

The library came from three nested PCR rounds adapted from ARM-PCR protocols. TCRdb fed the multiplex PCR reads into MiXCR, producing one record per CDR3 protein. The table has tens of thousands of distinct CDR3 sequences, 55% to 85% seen once. A note on this clonotype: Its antigen is currently unknown. The junction departs from germline at one end; a sequencing error may be responsible.

V usage is TRBV6-5 and J usage is TRBJ2-7; 7 nucleotides agree with TRBD2. The TCR sequence derives from a man between 60 and 75 years old with non-small cell lung cancer. Material for sequencing was lung tumor tissue. The CDR3 loop reads CASSYSRRETAEQHF. In DNA, the CDR3 is TGTGCTAGTAGTTACTCGAGGCGGGAGACAGCCGAGCAGCACTTC.